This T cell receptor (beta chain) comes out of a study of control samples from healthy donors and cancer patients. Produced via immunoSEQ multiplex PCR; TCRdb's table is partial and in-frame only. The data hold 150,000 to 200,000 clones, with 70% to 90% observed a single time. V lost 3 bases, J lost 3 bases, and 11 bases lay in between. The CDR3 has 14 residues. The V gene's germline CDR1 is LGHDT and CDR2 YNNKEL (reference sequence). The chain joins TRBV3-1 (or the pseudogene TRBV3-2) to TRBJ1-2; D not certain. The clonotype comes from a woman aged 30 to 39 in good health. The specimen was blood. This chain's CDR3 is CASSQLDGYYGYTF. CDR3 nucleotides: TGTGCCAGCAGCCAGTTGGACGGTTACTATGGCTACACCTTC.